A single sample gave rise to the 14 T cell receptor beta chains below, sequenced in a study of blood T cell repertoires in COVID-19. Only in-frame clones appear in the TCRdb table, and some are missing; sequencing was by immunoSEQ multiplex PCR. Here the sample spans around 86,000 clones, 75% to 90% being singletons. Sample: peripheral blood. The receptors originated from an elderly man with acute or convalescent COVID-19.

This chain connects TRBV7-2 to TRBJ1-4; TRBD1 matches 8 bases. The V gene's germline CDR1 is SGHTA and CDR2 FQGNSA. After removal of 4 bases from V and 7 bases from J, the junction contained 5 bases not matched to a gene. The CDR3 covers 14 residues. The CDR3 region is CASSSGQGTEKLFF. In nucleotides, the CDR3 is TGTGCCAGCAGCTCCGGACAGGGAACTGAAAAACTGTTTTTT.

The chain is built from TRBV30 and TRBJ2-7, with unresolved D. The V end lost 0 bases, the J end lost 6 bases, and 15 bases lay between the germline ends. Germline V gene lookup returns CDR1 GTSNPN and CDR2 SVGIG (reference sequence). CDR3 length: 14 residues. The CDR3 here is CAWSVPRSSLEQYF. CDR3 sequence (DNA): TGTGCCTGGAGTGTACCTAGGTCTTCCCTCGAGCAGTACTTC.

The sample holds a few counts of this clone. The gene calls are TRBV4-2 and TRBJ1-1; D ambiguous. Per germline, CDR1 LGHNA and CDR2 YNFKEQ. The V and J ends lost 0 bases and 4 bases respectively, with 9 bases between them. The length of the CDR3 is 14 residues. This CDR3 reads CASSQERAGTEAFF. The CDR3 DNA reads TGTGCCAGCAGCCAAGAAAGGGCGGGCACTGAAGCTTTCTTT.

The CDR3 protein is CASSVGSDPTWETQYF. CDR3 DNA sequence: TGTGCCAGCAGCGTAGGTAGCGACCCTACCTGGGAGACCCAGTACTTC. The V call is TRBV9, the J call TRBJ2-5; perhaps TRBD2 as D (5 bases). The CDR3 covers 16 residues. Between the trimmed V and J ends, which lost 0 bases and 5 bases, there was a span of 17 bases. Germline values: CDR1 SGDLS, CDR2 YYNGEE.

The genes are TRBV7-3 and TRBJ2-7; the D gene is possibly TRBD2 (6 bases). Germline lookup yields CDR1 SGHTA and CDR2 FQGTGA. The V end lost 1 base, the J end lost 4 bases, and 11 bases lay between the germline ends. CDR3 size: 14 residues. The CDR3 sequence is CASSLIGGEYEQYF. In DNA form, the CDR3 reads TGTGCCAGCAGCTTAATCGGGGGAGAATACGAGCAGTACTTC.

The J gene is TRBJ2-1, the V gene TRBV7-9; 8 bases fit TRBD1. V was pared by 3 bases and J by 7 bases, with 11 bases of the junction left unmatched. Germline V gene sequence: CDR1 SEHNR, CDR2 FQNEAQ (reference sequence). CDR3 length equals 16 residues. CDR3 in DNA: TGTGCCAGCAGCTTCGATGGACAGGGTGTTAAAAATGAGCAGTTCTTC. It translates to CASSFDGQGVKNEQFF.

This clone was seen a handful of times. The chain has TRBV7-2 and TRBJ2-1; a weak D match, TRBD2 (5 bases). Deletions cut 1 base from V and 9 bases from J, with 10 bases between. Germline CDR1 is SGHTA and CDR2 is FQGNSA. This CDR3 comprises 13 residues. Here the CDR3 reads CASSLVDFGEQFF. In DNA form, the CDR3 reads TGTGCCAGCAGCTTAGTGGACTTCGGTGAGCAGTTCTTC.

This clone was seen a single time. The chain links TRBV2 to TRBJ2-1; D uncertain. The CDR3 length is 11 residues. CDR1 and CDR2 (germline): SNHLY, FYNNEI. Trimming removed 8 bases at V and 4 bases at J, with 6 bases between. As DNA, the CDR3 is TGTGCCAGCGAGGAGTACAATGAGCAGTTCTTC. Its protein is CASEEYNEQFF.

J is TRBJ1-1 and V is TRBV30; D remains ambiguous. Trimming took off 5 bases at V and 1 base at J, with 14 bases between the two ends. Germline-derived CDR1 and CDR2 are GTSNPN and SVGIG (reference sequence). This CDR3 comprises 14 residues. The CDR3 protein is CAWEYQVQNTEAFF. CDR3 bases: TGTGCCTGGGAGTATCAGGTTCAGAACACTGAAGCTTTCTTT.

The chain couples TRBV11-1 to TRBJ2-7, with 8 bases lining up with TRBD1. The CDR3 runs 16 residues. J lost 0 bases, V lost 4 bases, and 8 bases had no gene match. Germline-derived CDR1 and CDR2 are SGHAT and FQDESV (reference sequence). This CDR3 is CASSWGSGGASYEQYF. The CDR3 DNA is TGTGCCAGCAGCTGGGGCTCAGGGGGCGCCTCCTACGAGCAGTACTTC.

This chain uses TRBV7-2 with TRBJ2-5; TRBD2 matches 9 bases. Trimming removed 5 bases from V and 4 bases from J; junction bases left unmatched: 5. The CDR3 covers 14 residues. Germline lookup yields CDR1 SGHTA and CDR2 FQGNSA. CDR3 nucleotides: TGTGCCAGCAGCCGTATAGCGGGAGCAGAGACCCAGTACTTC. Its translation: CASSRIAGAETQYF.

The rearrangement links TRBV7-3 to TRBJ2-2; TRBD1 matches 9 bases. Germline V gives CDR1 SGHTA, CDR2 FQGTGA. V shed 7 bases, J shed 7 bases, and the junction held 10 bases outside the gene matches. This CDR3 has 15 amino acids. The CDR3 nucleotides read TGTGCCAGCAACCTGGGACAGGGTAGTGACGGGGAGCTGTTTTTT. Residues: CASNLGQGSDGELFF.

This sequence joins TRBV5-1 and TRBJ2-7, with TRBD2 matching 7 bases. The CDR3 spans 17 residues. V was pared by 0 bases and J by 4 bases, with 13 bases of the junction left unmatched. Germline-derived CDR1 and CDR2 are SGHRS and YFSETQ. Here the CDR3 DNA reads TGCGCCAGCAGCTTGGCCCCTCCGACTAGCCTAACATACGAGCAGTACTTC. Its protein is CASSLAPPTSLTYEQYF.

V usage is TRBV5-6 and J usage is TRBJ2-7; D perhaps matches TRBD2 (5 bases). The CDR3 consists of 18 residues. Germline CDR1 is SGHDT and CDR2 is YYEEEE. Between the trimmed V and J ends, which lost 1 base and 4 bases, there was a span of 24 bases. CDR3 nucleotides: TGTGCCAGCAGCTTGAGTCGTAGTCGGAGACCGGGGTTTTACGAGCAGTACTTC. It translates to CASSLSRSRRPGFYEQYF.